This T cell receptor (beta chain) was sequenced during a study of T cell responses to AZD1222 COVID-19 vaccine. Broader study findings: At baseline, just 6 or 7 AZD1222 recipients tested seropositive.

Profiling relied on immunoSEQ multiplex PCR, and the TCRdb table lists in-frame clones only, not all of them. The sample includes 140,000 to 150,000 clones, around nine tenths of them seen just once. With regard to this clone: The antigen is undetermined.

The sequence came from an adult in good health. The material sequenced was peripheral blood, taken on day 0 of AZD1222 vaccination.

The CDR3 here is CASSYFTGGLYEQYF. DNA of the CDR3: TGTGCCAGCAGTTACTTTACAGGGGGTCTTTACGAGCAGTACTTC. J is TRBJ2-7 and V is TRBV6-5; 8 bases agree with TRBD1. From germline, CDR1 is MNHEY and CDR2 SVGAGI. J gave up 4 bases and V 1 base, and 6 bases lay outside the gene matches. The CDR3 has 15 amino acids.